Listed below are T cell receptor beta chains from one sample, sequenced in a study of T cells after yellow fever vaccination. TCRdb recomputed calls from the 5' RACE reads with MiXCR, one row per CDR3 protein. The data hold 450,000 to 600,000 distinct CDR3 sequences, with 13% observed a single time. Sequencing used PBMCs, obtained on the day of the yellow fever booster vaccination. These receptors were taken from a man younger than 40 who received the YFV17D yellow fever vaccine. CDR3s include the opening cysteine and the closing phenylalanine or tryptophan. A D gene is named only where the DNA matches it firmly. Only part of the rows carry a size: once, few, many, or a class if the clone is expanded.

d_gene,abundance,j_gene,v_gene,CDR3nt,CDR3aa
NA,many,TRBJ2-3,TRBV5-1,TGTGCCAGCAGCTTAGCAGATACGCAGTATTTT,CASSLADTQYF
NA,few,TRBJ2-5,TRBV5-1,TGCGCCAGCAGCTTGGCGGACCAGGCAGGACGAGAGACCCAGTACTTC,CASSLADQAGRETQYF
NA,few,TRBJ1-4,TRBV20-1,TGCAGTGCTAGAGTTAGGGGTTCCCCTGAAAAACTGTTTTTT,CSARVRGSPEKLFF
TRBD2,few,TRBJ2-1,TRBV5-1,TGCGCCAGCAGCTTGGGGATTAGCGGGAGTTACAATGAGCAGTTCTTC,CASSLGISGSYNEQFF
NA,few,TRBJ1-3,TRBV12-3/TRBV12-4,TGTGCCAGCAGGGGGGCAGGGTTCTCTGGAAACACCATATATTTT,CASRGAGFSGNTIYF
NA,few,TRBJ1-1,TRBV6-1,TGTGCCAGCTTCCGCGGGGAGGGACACCTGAACACTGAAGCTTTCTTT,CASFRGEGHLNTEAFF
NA,NA,TRBJ2-7,TRBV5-1,TGCGCCAGCAGCCGGGGACGGGGAAGCTCCTACGAGCAGTACTTC,CASSRGRGSSYEQYF
NA,NA,TRBJ2-7,TRBV27,TGTGCCAGCAGTTTTCGTCCCCACGAGCAGTACTTC,CASSFRPHEQYF
TRBD2,NA,TRBJ2-2,TRBV10-2,TGCGCCATCAGTGAGAGTAGCGGGAGCCTAATGGGGGAGCTGTTTTTT,CAISESSGSLMGELFF
NA,few,TRBJ2-3,TRBV20-1,TGCAGTGCTATCGGAGGCTCGAGCACAGATACGCAGTATTTT,CSAIGGSSTDTQYF
TRBD1,few,TRBJ2-1,TRBV20-1,TGCAGTGCTAGAGCCCGAAAAGGGACAGGCCCCTACAATGAGCAGTTCTTC,CSARARKGTGPYNEQFF
NA,few,TRBJ2-2,TRBV2,TGTGCCAGCAGTGTTACTTTGGGCAGAGAGGCTGCCGGGGAGCTGTTTTTT,CASSVTLGREAAGELFF
NA,NA,TRBJ2-7,TRBV5-1,TGCGCCAGCAGCTTACCACAGGTGTCTGGGTACGAGCAGTACTTC,CASSLPQVSGYEQYF
NA,few,TRBJ2-7,TRBV7-9,TGTGCCAGCAGCTTAGAGGTGACACCCGAGGGCGAGCAGTACTTC,CASSLEVTPEGEQYF
NA,few,TRBJ2-2,TRBV30,TGTGCCTGGAGTGTGGGGTATAACACCGGGGAGCTGTTTTTT,CAWSVGYNTGELFF
NA,NA,TRBJ1-4,TRBV29-1,TGCAGCGTTGGTCGTAATGAAAAACTGTTTTTT,CSVGRNEKLFF
TRBD2,few,TRBJ2-1,TRBV5-4,TGTGCCAGCAGCGAGCTTATTATAGCGGGCTCCTACAATGAGCAGTTCTTC,CASSELIIAGSYNEQFF
NA,few,TRBJ2-7,TRBV6-2/TRBV6-3,TGTGCCAGCGCAACCGCTTACTCCTACGAGCAGTACTTC,CASATAYSYEQYF
NA,NA,TRBJ2-1,TRBV5-1,TGCGCCAGCAGCTCGATGGGGGCAGGGGCAGGCAATGAGCAGTTCTTC,CASSSMGAGAGNEQFF
TRBD2,few,TRBJ2-1,TRBV7-9,TGTGCCAGCAGCTTCATAGCGGGGGAGCAGTTCTTC,CASSFIAGEQFF
NA,NA,TRBJ1-1,TRBV7-9,TGTGCCAGCAGCTCTAGCAAAGAAGAAGCTTTCTTT,CASSSSKEEAFF
TRBD1,NA,TRBJ1-2,TRBV20-1,TGCAGTGCTAGCAGGGGGGTGGACTACACCTTC,CSASRGVDYTF
NA,NA,TRBJ2-7,TRBV30,TGTGCCTGGAGAAGGAGTAGCGGTACCTACGAGCAGTACTTC,CAWRRSSGTYEQYF
TRBD2,few,TRBJ2-3,TRBV9,TGTGCCAGCAGCGTCCAAGCGGGGTTGGGAGATACGCAGTATTTT,CASSVQAGLGDTQYF
NA,few,TRBJ2-2,TRBV20-1,TGCAGTGCGAGAGCTAGTGGGAATGGGATCGGGGAGCTGTTTTTT,CSARASGNGIGELFF
NA,many,TRBJ2-7,TRBV6-5,TGTGCCAGCAGTTCCATAGGGGAGCAGTACTTC,CASSSIGEQYF
NA,few,TRBJ1-2,TRBV25-1,TGTGCCGCCGCGACGCTCGAGTATGGCTACACCTTC,CAAATLEYGYTF
TRBD2,few,TRBJ2-7,TRBV20-1,TGCAGTGTAGTCGACACCGGGGAGGGGGAGCAGTACTTC,CSVVDTGEGEQYF
TRBD2,NA,TRBJ2-1,TRBV5-1,TGCGCCAGCAGCTTGGCAGCGGGAGCGACCTACAATGAGCAGTTCTTC,CASSLAAGATYNEQFF
TRBD1,NA,TRBJ2-7,TRBV29-1,TGCAGCGGCCAGTTCGGGACAGGGGTCTACGAGCAGTACTTC,CSGQFGTGVYEQYF
NA,few,TRBJ2-5,TRBV9,TGTGCCAGCAGCCGCGACCCCGGGCCTAAAGAGACCCAGTACTTC,CASSRDPGPKETQYF
NA,NA,TRBJ2-1,TRBV4-3,TGCGCCAGCAGCCAGGGGCCGGGGGGCAGGAGCAATTACAATGAGCAGTTCTTC,CASSQGPGGRSNYNEQFF
NA,NA,TRBJ2-7,TRBV9,TGTGCCAGCAGCGTAGGAATAGCGGTGACCTACGAGCAGTACTTC,CASSVGIAVTYEQYF
NA,NA,TRBJ2-7,TRBV7-6,TGTGCCAGCAGCTTAGAGACCGGGACACCCACCTACGAGCAGTACTTC,CASSLETGTPTYEQYF
NA,few,TRBJ2-2,TRBV1,TGCACCAGCAGCCAAGATCAGCGGGAGGTCGGGGAGCTGTTTTTT,CTSSQDQREVGELFF
TRBD1,NA,TRBJ1-6,TRBV28,TGTGCCAGCAGTTCGGGGGGGACAGGGGCGAATTCACCCCTCCACTTT,CASSSGGTGANSPLHF
TRBD2,NA,TRBJ2-1,TRBV7-2,TGTGCCAGCAGCTTTATAGCGGGGGGATACAATGAGCAGTTCTTC,CASSFIAGGYNEQFF
TRBD1,many,TRBJ2-7,TRBV7-2,TGTGCCAGCAGCCCGAGGACAGGGTTGGGGCAGTACTTC,CASSPRTGLGQYF
TRBD2,NA,TRBJ2-7,TRBV4-3,TGCGCCAGCAGCCAAGGGCCGGCGGGAGGGCGGAACGAGCAGTACTTC,CASSQGPAGGRNEQYF
NA,NA,TRBJ2-7,TRBV7-9,TGTGCCAGCAGAGCTAACAACGAGCAGTACTTC,CASRANNEQYF
TRBD2,few,TRBJ2-1,TRBV7-3,TGTGCCAGCAGCTTAAGGTGGACTAGCGGATACAATGAGCAGTTCTTC,CASSLRWTSGYNEQFF
NA,few,TRBJ2-5,TRBV19,TGTGCCAGTAGTCAGGGTTATGGAGAGACCCAGTACTTC,CASSQGYGETQYF
TRBD1,NA,TRBJ1-3,TRBV6-1,TGTGCCAGCAGACCACTACAGGGGGGATATGGAAACACCATATATTTT,CASRPLQGGYGNTIYF
NA,many,TRBJ2-5,TRBV6-2/TRBV6-3,TGTGCCAGCAGTCTGTTAGCGGATATCGTGGAGACCCAGTACTTC,CASSLLADIVETQYF
NA,NA,TRBJ2-4,TRBV29-1,TGCAGCGTCCCGGGGAGTGGGAACATTCAGTACTTC,CSVPGSGNIQYF
TRBD1,few,TRBJ2-5,TRBV6-1,TGTGCCAGCAGTGAAAGACAGAAGGGGGCGCGAGAGACCCAGTACTTC,CASSERQKGARETQYF
NA,few,TRBJ2-7,TRBV21-1,TGTGCCAGCAGCCCTCCCGGGACTAGCGGGAGTTTTAACCACGAGCAGTACTTC,CASSPPGTSGSFNHEQYF
NA,few,TRBJ1-1,TRBV6-2/TRBV6-3,TGTGCCAGCAGTTACTCGTGGGGGAACACTGAAGCTTTCTTT,CASSYSWGNTEAFF
NA,NA,TRBJ1-2,TRBV6-6,TGTGCCAGCAGCCCGGACGGTGCCAGCTACACCTTC,CASSPDGASYTF
TRBD1,NA,TRBJ1-5,TRBV12-3/TRBV12-4,TGTGCCAGCAGCCGGGGACAGGGAAAGCATTTT,CASSRGQGKHF
NA,few,TRBJ2-1,TRBV12-3/TRBV12-4,TGTGCCAGCAGTTTCATGAGGCCGAGTTTGTTCTTC,CASSFMRPSLFF
NA,NA,TRBJ1-2,TRBV9,TGTGCCAGCAGCGTCCAGACCCGACAGGGCTACACCTTC,CASSVQTRQGYTF